A single sample is the source of the 6 T cell receptor beta chains below, sequenced in a study of identical twins. In TCRdb, the 5' RACE reads were re-called with MiXCR into one record per CDR3 protein. The sample holds 570,000 or so distinct CDR3 sequences, roughly 9.9% seen once. These data were also reused for a study on yellow fever vaccine responses in identical twins.

Sequenced input: PBMCs. Receptor source: a woman aged 18-30 years in good health.

This clonotype has at least ten counts. V usage is TRBV29-1 and J usage is TRBJ2-1; TRBD1 is a possible D gene (6 bases). The CDR3 runs to 11 residues. Trimming removed 7 bases at V and 10 bases at J, with 14 bases between. The germline gives CDR1 SQVTM, CDR2 ANQGSEA. The CDR3 nucleotides are TGCAGCGGTGACCGGGACACGGAGCAGTTCTTC. As protein: CSGDRDTEQFF.

Only a few counts were recorded for this clonotype. The rearrangement joins TRBV15 to TRBJ2-7, with 9 positions matching TRBD1. The CDR3 spans 12 residues. Trimming cost V 5 bases and J 11 bases; bases outside gene matches: 7. CDR1 is LNHNV, CDR2 YYDKDF, per germline (reference sequence). CDR3 DNA: TGTGCCACCAGCCTGTTGGGGGACAGGGAGTACTTC. Residues: CATSLLGDREYF.

This clonotype occurred a few times. V usage is TRBV7-2 and J usage is TRBJ2-1, with a weak D call TRBD2 (6 bases). Germline lookup yields CDR1 SGHTA and CDR2 FQGNSA. The V end lost 4 bases, the J end lost 4 bases, and 8 bases lay between the germline ends. CDR3 length: 13 amino acids. The DNA for the CDR3 is TGTGCCAGCAGCTGGGACTTTTACAATGAGCAGTTCTTC. Translated, it gives CASSWDFYNEQFF.

This clonotype was seen only a few times. The chain employs TRBV20-1 and TRBJ2-1; 9 nucleotides match TRBD2. From germline, CDR1 is DFQATT and CDR2 SNEGSKA (reference sequence). V shed 5 bases, J shed 8 bases, and the junction held 13 bases outside the gene matches. CDR3 length: 15 residues. DNA of the CDR3: TGCAGTGCTGGTACTAGCGGGTTAGTCAGCCATGAGCAGTTCTTC. Translating gives CSAGTSGLVSHEQFF.

On this clonotype itself: This may be a read error, as it is one base from a much larger clone. The rearrangement links TRBV12-3 or TRBV12-4 to TRBJ2-2; D possibly corresponds to TRBD2 (5 bases). The CDR3 spans 18 residues. The CDR3: CASCFGGFWETNTGELFF. The DNA for the CDR3 is TGTGCCAGCTGTTTCGGTGGTTTTTGGGAGACCAACACCGGGGAGCTGTTTTTT.

The rearrangement joins TRBV19 to TRBJ2-1, with D maybe TRBD1 (6 bases). Germline V gene sequence: CDR1 LNHDA, CDR2 SQIVND (reference sequence). This CDR3 is 12 amino acids long. Written as DNA, the CDR3 is TGTGCGGGGGCTCCTGGGGACAATGAGCAGTTCTTC. Its protein is CAGAPGDNEQFF.